The 26 T cell receptor beta chains below all came from one sample that was sequenced in a study of blood T cells in healthy people across ages. A J-beta primer mix and a sample-barcoded 5' primer were used in a second PCR of roughly 6 to 11 cycles. TCRdb re-called the 5' RACE reads with MiXCR, one entry per CDR3 protein. The repertoire holds almost 1 million distinct CDR3 sequences, with approximately 50% as singletons. Material: blood. The receptors derive from a woman aged 55-75 years in good health.

There are a few counts of this clonotype. This chain joins TRBV29-1 and TRBJ1-5, with TRBD1 matching 7 bases. Germline V CDR1 and CDR2: SQVTM, ANQGSEA. The CDR3 is 13 residues long. The V and J ends lost 4 bases and 4 bases, in that order; junction bases with no gene match: 4. In DNA form, the CDR3 reads TGCAGCGTTGGGACAGGACAAAATCAGCCCCAGCATTTT. This sequence encodes CSVGTGQNQPQHF.

This clonotype was seen ten or more times. CDR3 amino acids: CASSQVGGGDQPQHF. CDR3 nucleotides: TGCGCCAGCAGCCAAGTAGGGGGTGGAGATCAGCCCCAGCATTTT. V and J are TRBV4-1 and TRBJ1-5, with D perhaps TRBD1 (6 bases). Germline CDR1 reads MGHRA; CDR2 reads YSYEKL. This CDR3 has 15 amino acids. V was pared by 1 base and J by 5 bases, with 12 bases between.

V usage is TRBV7-2 and J usage is TRBJ2-1; TRBD2 matches 9 bases. Matching the DNA end better, TRBJ2-7 makes the J call doubtful. This CDR3 is built from 18 residues. Looked up from germline, CDR1 is SGHTA and CDR2 is FQGNSA. Here the CDR3 reads CASSLASGRLNFFNEQYF. For the CDR3, the DNA is TGTGCCAGCAGCTTAGCCAGCGGGAGGCTGAACTTCTTCAATGAGCAGTACTTC.

V gene TRBV29-1 combines with J gene TRBJ2-4, with D possibly matching TRBD1 (8 bases). There are 13 residues in the CDR3. Germline CDR1 and CDR2: SQVTM and ANQGSEA. V was trimmed by 6 bases and J by 13 bases, leaving 22 bases between them. CDR3 in amino acids: CSVDRGGTGEQYF. The CDR3 coding sequence is TGCAGCGTAGACAGGGGAGGGACGGGGGAGCAGTACTTC.

This clonotype was detected a few times. The chain is built from TRBV7-9 and TRBJ2-3, with D possibly matching TRBD1 (5 bases). The CDR3 has 15 residues. Per germline, CDR1 SEHNR and CDR2 FQNEAQ (reference sequence). V dropped 1 base and J dropped 5 bases, with 13 bases sitting between them. The CDR3 protein is CASSLVGAIGDTQYF. Here the CDR3 DNA reads TGTGCCAGCAGCTTAGTAGGGGCTATTGGAGATACGCAGTATTTT. Together with reference TRBV7-9 and TRBJ2-3, the CDR3 gives the full variable domain: DTGVSQNPRHKITKRGQNVTFRCDPISEHNRLYWYRQTLGQGPEFLTYFQNEAQLEKSRLLSDRFSAERPKGSFSTLEIQRTEQGDSAMYLCASSLVGAIGDTQYFGPGTRLTVL.

The chain employs TRBV15 and TRBJ2-5; D call uncertain. Germline V gene lookup returns CDR1 LNHNV and CDR2 YYDKDF (reference sequence). The CDR3 loop spans 14 amino acids. The germline V and J ends were trimmed by 0 bases and 4 bases, with 9 bases remaining between them. The CDR3 is CATSRDRAGETQYF. The CDR3 DNA sequence: TGTGCCACCAGCAGAGATCGAGCCGGAGAGACCCAGTACTTC.

The chain employs TRBV2 and TRBJ2-7, with TRBD1 matching 9 bases. CDR3 length: 17 residues. V shed 4 bases and J 3 bases; nucleotides not matched to a gene: 13. From germline, CDR1 is SNHLY and CDR2 FYNNEI. The CDR3 protein is CASSGWDGQGSFYEQYF. The CDR3 nucleotides read TGTGCCAGCAGTGGTTGGGACGGACAGGGGTCGTTCTACGAGCAGTACTTC. The whole variable domain, filled in from reference TRBV2 and TRBJ2-7, reads EPEVTQTPSHQVTQMGQEVILRCVPISNHLYFYWYRQILGQKVEFLVSFYNNEISEKSEIFDDQFSVERPDGSNFTLKIRSTKLEDSAMYFCASSGWDGQGSFYEQYFGPGTRLTVT.

This rearrangement joins TRBV7-6 to TRBJ2-7; no clear D. CDR3 length: 14 residues. Trimming stripped 5 bases from V and 0 bases from J, with 11 bases between. Looked up from germline, CDR1 is SGHVS and CDR2 is FNYEAQ. For the CDR3, the DNA is TGTGCCAGCAGCGTTCCGGCGGTCTCCTACGAGCAGTACTTC. Translating it yields CASSVPAVSYEQYF.

The chain is built from TRBV30 and TRBJ1-2; 8 bases are shared with TRBD1. The V and J ends lost 1 base and 11 bases, in that order; junction bases with no gene match: 3. The CDR3 runs to 11 residues. Germline V gene sequence: CDR1 GTSNPN, CDR2 SVGIG (reference sequence). DNA for the CDR3: TGTGCCTGGAGTGGGGGGACAGGATACACCTTC. The encoded protein is CAWSGGTGYTF.

The sample holds a few counts of this clonotype. The rearrangement uses TRBV20-1 and TRBJ2-3; D is uncertain. The CDR3 totals 12 residues. The V gene's germline CDR1 is DFQATT and CDR2 SNEGSKA (reference sequence). With 5 bases removed from V and 1 base from J, the gap between germline ends came to 7 bases. The CDR3: CSAVTGTDTQYF. In nucleotides, the CDR3 is TGCAGTGCTGTGACGGGCACAGATACGCAGTATTTT.

This chain uses TRBV7-9 with TRBJ2-7, with D tentatively TRBD1 (6 bases). V dropped 2 bases and J dropped 1 base, with 15 bases sitting between them. The CDR3 totals 16 residues. Germline V gene sequence: CDR1 SEHNR, CDR2 FQNEAQ (reference sequence). The CDR3 reads CASSLPPQTGSYEQYF. CDR3 nucleotide sequence: TGTGCCAGCAGCTTACCCCCTCAGACAGGTTCCTACGAGCAGTACTTC.

About this clonotype: A much bigger clone sits one base away, suggesting this may be a read error. The chain couples TRBV29-1 to TRBJ2-1; D may be TRBD2 (6 bases). The germline V gene has CDR1 SQVTM and CDR2 ANQGSEA. The V end was cut by 2 bases, the J end by 6 bases, with 14 bases between. The CDR3 has 14 residues. Written as DNA, the CDR3 is TGCAGCGTTGAATCGGGGAGGCGCTGCAATGAGCAGTTCTTC. Residues: CSVESGRRCNEQFF.

V usage is TRBV19 and J usage is TRBJ2-1; TRBD2 aligns across 7 bases. Trimming took 4 bases from V and 4 from J; bases not matched to a gene: 13. From germline, CDR1 is LNHDA and CDR2 SQIVND (reference sequence). The CDR3 length is 17 residues. The CDR3: CASSRQRDPVIYNEQFF. The CDR3 DNA reads as TGTGCCAGTAGTAGACAGCGGGACCCAGTAATTTACAATGAGCAGTTCTTC.

The chain has TRBV9 and TRBJ2-7; 14 nucleotides line up with TRBD2. CDR1 is SGDLS, CDR2 YYNGEE, per germline. The CDR3 totals 17 residues. J gave up 3 bases and V 3 bases, and 8 bases lay outside the gene matches. The CDR3 DNA reads TGTGCCAGCAGCGAGGGACTAGCGGGAGTTAAGGTCTACGAGCAGTACTTC. Translating it yields CASSEGLAGVKVYEQYF.

This chain joins TRBV6-1 and TRBJ2-3; 9 bases are a match to TRBD1. Per the germline V gene, CDR1 is MNHNS and CDR2 is SASEGT. Germline trimming cut 6 bases from V and 5 bases from J; bases unmatched to any gene: 9. The CDR3 is 15 amino acids. The CDR3 here is CASSRGTGLVDTQYF. The CDR3 nucleotides read TGTGCCAGCAGCAGAGGGACAGGGCTGGTAGATACGCAGTATTTT.

The gene calls are TRBV27 and TRBJ2-1, with D hard to call. Germline V gives CDR1 MNHEY, CDR2 SMNVEV (reference sequence). The CDR3 extends over 13 amino acids. The ends were cut back, 4 bases at V and 7 bases at J, with 11 bases in the middle. The CDR3: CASSSLNGNEQFF. The CDR3 DNA reads as TGTGCCAGCAGTTCGCTGAACGGGAATGAGCAGTTCTTC.

This chain connects TRBV12-3 or TRBV12-4 to TRBJ1-1, with a tentative D call TRBD1 (5 bases). V lost 6 bases to trimming and J lost 4 bases, with 18 bases between them. This CDR3 has 15 amino acids. The CDR3 coding sequence is TGTGCCAGCAGAGCTCCCTGGGGCTCCAGCACTGAAGCTTTCTTT. It specifies CASRAPWGSSTEAFF.

This clonotype occurred a few times. V and J are TRBV20-1 and TRBJ2-1, with TRBD1 matching 8 bases. This CDR3 comprises 15 residues. In germline, CDR1 is DFQATT, CDR2 SNEGSKA (reference sequence). With 6 bases clipped from V and 5 bases from J, the junction kept 12 bases outside the gene matches. The CDR3 DNA reads as TGCAGTGCCGTACTACAGGCCAGGGGGCACAATGAGCAGTTCTTC. It yields the protein CSAVLQARGHNEQFF.

The CDR3 loop is CASSPPSGRTQETQFF. Written as DNA, the CDR3 is TGTGCCAGCAGTCCCCCTAGCGGGAGGACCCAAGAGACCCAGTTCTTC. V gene TRBV28 combines with J gene TRBJ2-5, with TRBD2 matching 11 bases. TRBJ2-1 matches the DNA end more closely, so the J call is doubtful. From germline, CDR1 is MDHEN and CDR2 SYDVKM. The CDR3 covers 16 residues.

This clonotype was observed a few times. V is TRBV20-1 and J is TRBJ2-1; 9 bases agree with TRBD2. The V gene's germline CDR1 is DFQATT and CDR2 SNEGSKA (reference sequence). The J segment lost 8 bases and the V segment lost 1 base, leaving 12 bases of the junction unmatched. The CDR3 runs 16 residues. CDR3 DNA sequence: TGCAGTGCTAGAGCTCTACCGAGCGGGAGGATCGATGAGCAGTTCTTC. Translated: CSARALPSGRIDEQFF.

This sequence joins TRBV20-1 and TRBJ2-1, with 7 nucleotides matching TRBD2. From germline, CDR1 is DFQATT and CDR2 SNEGSKA (reference sequence). The trim removed 0 bases at V and 9 bases at J, leaving 8 bases unmatched. The CDR3 totals 14 residues. Here the CDR3 DNA reads TGCAGTGCTAGAGATCACGGAGGGAGGGGTGAGCAGTTCTTC. Amino acids: CSARDHGGRGEQFF.

This CDR3 reads CACTGEGTTEAFF. CDR3 nucleotides: TGTGCCTGTACGGGGGAGGGGACCACTGAAGCTTTCTTT. The V and J genes are TRBV10-3 and TRBJ1-1, with D maybe TRBD1 (5 bases). Deletions cut 11 bases from V and 4 bases from J, with 17 bases between. In germline, CDR1 is ENHRY, CDR2 SYGVKD. The CDR3 spans 13 residues.

The chain couples TRBV6-2 or TRBV6-3 to TRBJ2-7; D gene unclear. V was pared by 4 bases and J by 3 bases, with 19 bases between. This CDR3 has 16 amino acids. Germline lookup yields CDR1 MNHEY and CDR2 SVGEGT. The CDR3 spells CASSFALAGGDYEQYF. The CDR3 DNA is TGTGCCAGCAGTTTTGCCCTGGCCGGCGGAGACTACGAGCAGTACTTC.

This clonotype was seen only a few times. The chain links TRBV27 to TRBJ2-3; 7 bases match TRBD2. With V trimmed by 2 bases and J by 4 bases, 6 bases remained unmatched. The CDR3 length is 15 residues. Germline CDR1 MNHEY, CDR2 SMNVEV (reference sequence). This CDR3 reads CASSLGGRSADTQYF. The CDR3 nucleotides are TGTGCCAGCAGTTTAGGCGGGAGATCCGCAGATACGCAGTATTTT.

The CDR3 DNA follows: TGTGCCAGCAGCGCCCAGCACCCTAACTATGGCTACACCTTC. Translating it yields CASSAQHPNYGYTF. The gene calls are TRBV28 and TRBJ1-2; no reliable D call. CDR3 length: 14 amino acids. V lost 6 bases and J 0 bases, leaving 11 bases between the germline ends. The germline V gene has CDR1 MDHEN and CDR2 SYDVKM.

V is TRBV20-1 and J is TRBJ2-7; 8 bases are a match to TRBD2. This CDR3 contains 14 residues. Germline V gene lookup returns CDR1 DFQATT and CDR2 SNEGSKA (reference sequence). The ends lost 5 bases at V and 5 bases at J; junction bases unmatched: 11. DNA of the CDR3: TGCAGTGCTCGAACTAGCGGACGGACCCACGAGCAGTACTTC. Amino acid sequence: CSARTSGRTHEQYF.